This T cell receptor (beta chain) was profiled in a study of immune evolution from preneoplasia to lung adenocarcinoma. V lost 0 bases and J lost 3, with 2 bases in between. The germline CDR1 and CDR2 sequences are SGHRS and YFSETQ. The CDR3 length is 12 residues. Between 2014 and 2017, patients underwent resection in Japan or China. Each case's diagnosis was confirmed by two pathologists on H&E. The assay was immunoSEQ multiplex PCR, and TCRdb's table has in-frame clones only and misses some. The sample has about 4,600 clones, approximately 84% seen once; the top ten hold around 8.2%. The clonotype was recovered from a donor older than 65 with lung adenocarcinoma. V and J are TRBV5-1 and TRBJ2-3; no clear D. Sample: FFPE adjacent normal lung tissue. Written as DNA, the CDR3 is TGCGCCAGCAGCTTGGCTACAGATACGCAGTATTTT. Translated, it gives CASSLATDTQYF.